Following are 7 T cell receptor beta chains from one sample sequenced in a study of control samples from healthy donors and cancer patients. Data came from immunoSEQ multiplex PCR; TCRdb stores just in-frame clones and leaves some out. The repertoire holds over 30,000 clones, around 83% seen once, with about 1.6% in the top ten. Sequencing used PBMCs. The receptors were sampled from a woman aged 40-49 years with lung cancer.

The rearrangement uses TRBV5-1 and TRBJ2-7, with TRBD1 matching over 9 bases. From germline, CDR1 is SGHRS and CDR2 YFSETQ. The CDR3 is made up of 15 amino acids. The ends lost 1 base at V and 4 bases at J; junction bases unmatched: 6. The CDR3, as DNA: TGCGCCAGCAGCTTGCGGGACAGGGAGATTTACGAGCAGTACTTC. It codes for CASSLRDREIYEQYF. Supplemented by reference TRBV5-1 and TRBJ2-7, the full variable domain reads KAGVTQTPRYLIKTRGQQVTLSCSPISGHRSVSWYQQTPGQGLQFLFEYFSETQRNKGNFPGRFSGRQFSNSRSEMNVSTLELGDSALYLCASSLRDREIYEQYFGPGTRLTVT.

V is TRBV6-4 and J is TRBJ2-1, with 9 nucleotides matching TRBD2. V lost 3 bases, J lost 9 bases, and 6 bases stayed unmatched. The CDR3 length is 14 residues. Germline CDR1 and CDR2: MRHNA and SNTAGT. The CDR3 region is CASSEAGGLGEQFF. DNA of the CDR3: TGTGCCAGCAGTGAGGCGGGGGGGCTGGGTGAGCAGTTCTTC.

V usage is TRBV3-1 (or the pseudogene TRBV3-2) and J usage is TRBJ2-7; tentatively, D is TRBD1 (6 bases). This CDR3 contains 14 residues. Germline CDR1 is LGHDT and CDR2 is YNNKEL (reference sequence). The V gene lost 3 bases and the J gene lost 3 bases, with 12 bases spanning the gap. The CDR3 DNA reads TGTGCCAGCAGCCACACGACAGGACGCTACGAGCAGTACTTC. Amino acids: CASSHTTGRYEQYF.

V gene TRBV20-1 combines with J gene TRBJ2-7; tentatively, D is TRBD2 (5 bases). Germline V gene data show CDR1 as DFQATT and CDR2 as SNEGSKA (reference sequence). CDR3 length equals 11 residues. V lost 4 bases and J lost 7, with 11 bases in between. DNA of the CDR3: TGCAGTGCTACCCCCCCGGGGGAGCAGTACTTC. Translation gives CSATPPGEQYF.

The chain combines TRBV6-5 with TRBJ1-1; 7 bases fit TRBD1. V dropped 5 bases and J dropped 5; count of bases not matched to a gene: 11. The CDR3 totals 15 residues. Germline CDR1 reads MNHEY; CDR2 reads SVGAGI. CDR3 coding DNA: TGTGCCAGCAGTCCCCAGGGGGGGGTACGGACTGAAGCTTTCTTT. Protein product: CASSPQGGVRTEAFF.

The rearrangement joins TRBV27 to TRBJ1-1; D is ambiguous. Trimming pared 5 bases from V and 1 base from J, leaving 8 bases between. Germline V lookup: CDR1 MNHEY, CDR2 SMNVEV (reference sequence). This CDR3 has 13 residues. CDR3 sequence (DNA): TGTGCCAGCAGTCCGGGTCCGAACACTGAAGCTTTCTTT. It encodes CASSPGPNTEAFF.

The chain links TRBV5-4 to TRBJ2-6; D is undetermined. There are 14 residues in the CDR3. Germline values: CDR1 SGHNT, CDR2 YYREEE (reference sequence). The ends were cut back, 4 bases at V and 0 bases at J, with 5 bases in the middle. The CDR3 bases are TGTGCCAGCAGCCCGGGCTCTGGGGCCAACGTCCTGACTTTC. As protein: CASSPGSGANVLTF.